The clone carrying this T cell receptor beta chain was detected once. This record comes from a study of shared clonotypes between healthy human individuals. The data were produced by immunoSEQ multiplex PCR, yet TCRdb's version contains in-frame clones alone and is incomplete. The sample contains approximately 1.9 million clones, 93% of which appear only once. V lost 2 bases, J lost 0 bases, and 8 bases lay in between. The V gene's germline CDR1 is MNHEY and CDR2 SMNVEV (reference sequence). This CDR3 contains 15 residues. Selected positively for CCR7 and CD45RO-negative, naive CD8 cells excluded terminally differentiated effector memory CD45RA+ cells. Donation came from healthy HIV-negative adults that had no recent acute infections or vaccinations.

J is TRBJ1-5 and V is TRBV27, with D hard to call. The clonotype was recovered from a man aged 18 to 35 in good health. Some clones in this sample may be carry-over from other donors' samples. The sample comprised naive CD8+ T cells from PBMCs. The CDR3 DNA follows: TGTGCCAGCAGTTTACGGCAGCATAGCAATCAGCCCCAGCATTTT. Its translation: CASSLRQHSNQPQHF.